This TCR beta chain stems from a study of cytomegalovirus exposure and HLA in healthy donors. Broader study findings: Researchers counted some 150 TCR beta chains as cytomegalovirus-associated.

This CDR3 is 17 amino acids long. Germline V gene data show CDR1 as LNHNV and CDR2 as YYDKDF (reference sequence). The V gene end was trimmed by 0 bases and the J gene end by 7 bases; junction bases not matched to a gene: 11. Repertoires were generated with immunoSEQ multiplex PCR, while TCRdb's copy carries only in-frame clones and drops some. The table lists roughly 60,000 clones, roughly 95% of them singletons. With regard to this clone: Its antigen remains unknown.

The TCR sequence derives from a woman younger than 35 in good health and CMV-seropositive. The sample was PBMCs. This rearrangement joins TRBV15 to TRBJ1-2, with 10 bases fitting TRBD1. CDR3: CATSRDPAGTGEGGYTF. The DNA of the CDR3 is TGTGCCACCAGCAGAGATCCCGCCGGGACAGGGGAGGGTGGCTACACCTTC. The full variable domain, in which reference TRBV15 and TRBJ1-2 provide the parts outside the CDR3, is DAMVIQNPRYQVTQFGKPVTLSCSQTLNHNVMYWYQQKSSQAPKLLFHYYDKDFNNEADTPDNFQSRRPNTSFCFLDIRSPGLGDTAMYLCATSRDPAGTGEGGYTFGSGTRLTVV.